This T cell receptor (beta chain) was identified in a study of T cells expressing NK-cell markers. Study in general: Sorted CD3+CD56-NKG2C+, CD3+CD56+NKG2C- and CD3+CD56+NKG2C+ T cells were the source of the TCR beta repertoires. Seven sequenced donors out of eight were HCMV-seropositive, one seronegative.

Germline V gene sequence: CDR1 DFQATT, CDR2 SNEGSKA (reference sequence). The CDR3 consists of 14 residues. What made the TCR beta cDNA was 5'RACE template switching with UMIs. TCRdb reprocessed the 5' RACE reads, keeping one entry per CDR3 protein, no DNA. Its listing shows roughly 350,000 distinct CDR3 sequences. This receptor was taken from a man aged 18 to 69 in good health. Material for sequencing was blood T cells: a sorted CD56 or NKG2C T cell subset, CD4+ or CD8+ T cells, or bulk PBMC T cells (not recorded which). The rearrangement uses TRBV20-1 and TRBJ2-7; TCRdb reports TRBD1, a call that lacks DNA to check it against. The CDR3 region is CSARQGANHNEQYF.